The T cell receptor (beta chain) described here comes from a study of response to subunit inactivated influenza vaccine. The CDR3 covers 15 residues. From germline, CDR1 is SGHDN and CDR2 FVKESK. V was trimmed by 0 bases and J by 1 base, leaving 9 bases between them. TCRdb re-called the RT-PCR reads with MiXCR, one entry per CDR3 protein. The sample has approximately 230,000 distinct CDR3 sequences, roughly an eighth seen once; the top ten hold 7.5% to 10%. The sequencing here drew on non-naive T cells sorted from PBMCs, taken approximately 15 days before vaccination. This sequence originates from a man aged 50 to 60 who received an inactivated influenza vaccine. This chain joins TRBV14 and TRBJ2-5; weak D call: TRBD2 (6 bases). CDR3 loop: CASSQEIAAQETQYF. Written as DNA, the CDR3 is TGTGCCAGCAGCCAAGAAATAGCGGCCCAAGAGACCCAGTACTTC. Full variable domain (remainder filled in from reference TRBV14 and TRBJ2-5): EAGVTQFPSHSVIEKGQTVTLRCDPISGHDNLYWYRRVMGKEIKFLLHFVKESKQDESGMPNNRFLAERTGGTYSTLKVQPAELEDSGVYFCASSQEIAAQETQYFGPGTRLLVL.